Each of the 13 T cell receptor beta chains below was sequenced from the same sample in a study of beta chain features in type 1 diabetes. Overall study results and limits: Moderate but significant shortening of TCRB CDR3s was recorded in all four CD4+ subsets from Type 1 diabetes patients.

No antigen has been assigned to these receptors. The entirety of the isolated RNA underwent reverse transcription, so expressed TCRB transcripts were sequenced. The data were produced by immunoSEQ multiplex PCR, yet TCRdb's version contains in-frame clones alone and is incomplete. Here the sample spans 310,000 or so clones, 15% being singletons. Material for sequencing was naive CD4+ T cells from blood. The receptor set was obtained from a man aged 18 to 35 with type 1 diabetes.

This clone was detected a few times. V gene TRBV7-9 combines with J gene TRBJ1-1, with 7 positions matching TRBD1. CDR3 length: 14 amino acids. Per the germline V gene, CDR1 is SEHNR and CDR2 is FQNEAQ (reference sequence). With 5 bases clipped from V and 0 bases from J, the junction kept 3 bases outside the gene matches. The CDR3 sequence is CASSRGQMNTEAFF. CDR3 nucleotide sequence: TGTGCCAGCAGCAGGGGACAGATGAACACTGAAGCTTTCTTT.

This clone was seen a few times. DNA of the CDR3: TGTGCCAGCTCACCATCCGGGGTTGTAATGTGGGGGCCCATGAACACTGAAGCTTTCTTT. Encoded protein: CASSPSGVVMWGPMNTEAFF. The chain links TRBV18 to TRBJ1-1; D is perhaps TRBD1 (6 bases). The CDR3 runs to 20 residues. V lost 2 bases and J 0 bases, leaving 25 bases between the germline ends. Germline V lookup: CDR1 KGHSH, CDR2 LQKENI.

V is TRBV7-2 and J is TRBJ2-7; D uncertain. The V end was cut by 3 bases, the J end by 1 base, with 10 bases between. The CDR3 is 14 residues long. Germline V gives CDR1 SGHTA, CDR2 FQGNSA. CDR3 region: CASSFAGRSYEQYF. The CDR3 nucleotides are TGTGCCAGCAGCTTTGCAGGTAGATCCTACGAGCAGTACTTC.

The chain uses TRBV19 and TRBJ1-2; the D gene is possibly TRBD1 (5 bases). The CDR3 runs 13 residues. In germline, CDR1 is LNHDA, CDR2 SQIVND (reference sequence). V was cut by 10 bases and J by 8 bases, with 20 bases left in between. In DNA form, the CDR3 reads TGTGCCACCGCGGGACGCCCCGTGGAAGGCTACACCTTC. This sequence encodes CATAGRPVEGYTF.

The rearrangement uses TRBV4-3 and TRBJ2-3, with a weak D call TRBD2 (5 bases). The CDR3 extends over 16 amino acids. Germline values: CDR1 LGHNA, CDR2 YSLEER. V shed 1 base and J shed 0 bases, with 11 bases lying between them. The CDR3 DNA follows: TGCGCCAGCAGCCAAGTTCGCCGGACTAGCACAGATACGCAGTATTTT. As protein: CASSQVRRTSTDTQYF.

This rearrangement joins TRBV10-3 to TRBJ1-2; D is unresolved. Between the trimmed V and J ends, which lost 1 base and 6 bases, there was a span of 12 bases. The length of the CDR3 is 14 residues. CDR1 and CDR2 (germline): ENHRY, SYGVKD. The CDR3 coding sequence is TGTGCCATCAGTGAGTACAGCTCGTTGGATGGCTACACCTTC. Protein sequence: CAISEYSSLDGYTF.

The CDR3 spells CATSRGTSGTGNNEQFF. The DNA for the CDR3 is TGTGCCACCAGCAGAGGGACTAGCGGGACGGGGAACAATGAGCAGTTCTTC. The chain couples TRBV15 to TRBJ2-1; 12 bases agree with TRBD2. From germline, CDR1 is LNHNV and CDR2 YYDKDF (reference sequence). The V gene end was trimmed by 1 base and the J gene end by 5 bases; junction bases not matched to a gene: 6. This CDR3 contains 17 residues.

This clone occurred a few times. The J gene is TRBJ2-1, the V gene TRBV9, with 10 bases matching TRBD2. This CDR3 has 15 amino acids. V trimming: 1 base; J trimming: 3 bases; junction bases outside the gene matches: 1. Germline assignment: CDR1 SGDLS and CDR2 YYNGEE. CDR3 DNA sequence: TGTGCCAGCAGCGTAAGCGGGAGGGACTACAATGAGCAGTTCTTC. Protein: CASSVSGRDYNEQFF.

This clone was detected a few times. This chain links TRBV6-5 with TRBJ2-5; D is uncertain. V lost 11 bases and J 5 bases, leaving 15 bases between the germline ends. The CDR3 runs 12 residues. The germline V gene has CDR1 MNHEY and CDR2 SVGAGI. CDR3 in DNA: TGTGCCGGCTCGTCAGTATCGGAGACCCAGTACTTC. Amino acid sequence: CAGSSVSETQYF.

This clone was picked up a small number of times. DNA for the CDR3: TGTGCCAGCAGCTTGGAGGGGGCCCTAACGTTCTCTGGGGCCAACGTCCTGACTTTC. Its protein is CASSLEGALTFSGANVLTF. The chain recombines TRBV5-4 with TRBJ2-6; 7 bases match TRBD1. Germline CDR1 reads SGHNT; CDR2 reads YYREEE (reference sequence). Losses at the gene ends were 0 bases for V and 0 bases for J; bases not matched to a gene: 9. CDR3 length: 19 amino acids.

The CDR3 DNA is TGTGCCAGCAGCTTAGAGGCAGGGGGTCAAGGGGAGCAGTACTTC. It codes for CASSLEAGGQGEQYF. The rearrangement joins TRBV7-9 to TRBJ2-7; 7 positions agree with TRBD1. The CDR3 is 15 residues long. J gave up 7 bases and V 1 base, and 10 bases lay outside the gene matches. Germline V gene data show CDR1 as SEHNR and CDR2 as FQNEAQ (reference sequence).

CDR3 DNA: TGTGCCTCCCATTTAGGGAGCGGGTACGGGGGGGAGCTGTTTTTT. Translating gives CASHLGSGYGGELFF. This sequence joins TRBV30 and TRBJ2-2; possibly TRBD2 for D (6 bases). This CDR3 comprises 15 residues. In germline, CDR1 is GTSNPN, CDR2 SVGIG (reference sequence). V lost 7 bases and J lost 8, with 23 bases in between.

This chain links TRBV14 with TRBJ2-7, with 10 bases fitting TRBD1. This CDR3 spans 16 amino acids. V lost 1 base, J lost 2 bases, and 5 bases stayed unmatched. Germline V gene data show CDR1 as SGHDN and CDR2 as FVKESK. CDR3 amino acids: CASSQGTGGLAYEQYF. The CDR3 coding sequence is TGTGCCAGCAGCCAAGGGACAGGGGGTCTGGCCTACGAGCAGTACTTC.